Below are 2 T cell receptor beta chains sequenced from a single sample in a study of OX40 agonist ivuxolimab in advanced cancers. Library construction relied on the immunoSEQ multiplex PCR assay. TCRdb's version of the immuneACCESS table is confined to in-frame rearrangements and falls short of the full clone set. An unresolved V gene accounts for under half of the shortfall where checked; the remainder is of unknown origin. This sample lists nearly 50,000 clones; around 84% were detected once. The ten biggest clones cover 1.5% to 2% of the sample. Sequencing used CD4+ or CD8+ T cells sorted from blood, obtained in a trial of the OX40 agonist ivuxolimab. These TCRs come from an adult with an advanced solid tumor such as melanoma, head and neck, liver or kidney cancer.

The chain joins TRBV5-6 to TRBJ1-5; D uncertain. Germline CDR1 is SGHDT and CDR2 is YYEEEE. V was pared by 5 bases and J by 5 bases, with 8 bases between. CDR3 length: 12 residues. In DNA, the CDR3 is TGTGCCAGCAGTCTACCTGATCAGCCCCAGCATTTT. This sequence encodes CASSLPDQPQHF.

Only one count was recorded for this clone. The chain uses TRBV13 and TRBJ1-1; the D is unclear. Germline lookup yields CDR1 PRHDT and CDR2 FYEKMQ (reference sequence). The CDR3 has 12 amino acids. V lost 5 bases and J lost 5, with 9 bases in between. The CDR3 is CASSIRKTEAFF. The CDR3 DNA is TGTGCCAGCAGCATCAGAAAGACTGAAGCTTTCTTT.